The rows below give T cell receptor beta chains drawn from one sample of a study of CD8+CD57+ T cells in acquired aplastic anemia. Using its own MiXCR run on the reads, TCRdb lists one record per CDR3 protein. Found here are about 150,000 distinct CDR3 sequences, less than 60% of them singletons; the top ten hold approximately 12%. Sequencing was done on a sample of sorted CD4+, CD8+, or CD8+CD57+ T cells (not recorded which) from PBMCs. These TCRs come from a human donor with aplastic anemia. The conserved cysteine and the conserved F or W are not part of the CDR3 here.

j_call,v_call,cdr3_aa
TRBJ2-5,TRBV7-2,ASSPESALETQY
TRBJ1-5,TRBV2,ASMREGNQPQH
TRBJ1-6,TRBV4-3,ASSQALRLDSPLH
TRBJ2-7,TRBV6-5,ASSFNGGLYEQY
TRBJ1-2,TRBV5-6,ASSHGEVGAGYGYT
TRBJ1-5,TRBV5-6,ASSSTNISNQPQH
TRBJ1-4,TRBV15,ATSSMGIDEKLF
TRBJ2-1,TRBV6-4,ASSEGINNEQF
TRBJ1-2,TRBV7-3,ASSTRQGHGYT
TRBJ2-7,TRBV9,ASSVAGQGSYEQY
TRBJ1-5,TRBV4-1,ASSQEGPTRGQPQH
TRBJ1-2,TRBV25-1,ASSSDQVDGYT